Presented here are 4 T cell receptor beta chains from one specimen sequenced in a study of T-cell reconstitution after alpha-beta-depleted transplantation in children. Unique molecular identifiers were used to barcode this TCRbeta library. TCRdb independently ran MiXCR on the PCR reads; one entry per CDR3 protein. Here the sample spans 550,000 to 600,000 distinct CDR3 sequences, under 30% being singletons. The sequencing used PBMCs, mostly from graft donor cells, collected 360 days after TCRalphabeta/CD19-depleted stem cell transplant. These receptors all stem from a boy in the first two years of life who had a stem cell transplant for acute myeloid leukemia, so the T cells may come from the graft donor.

This chain uses TRBV30 with TRBJ2-7, with TRBD1 matching 7 bases. V shed 4 bases, J shed 3 bases, and the junction held 9 bases outside the gene matches. CDR3 length: 14 amino acids. Germline values: CDR1 GTSNPN, CDR2 SVGIG (reference sequence). The CDR3 protein is CAWTSDRRNYEQYF. The DNA for the CDR3 is TGTGCCTGGACCTCGGACAGGAGGAACTACGAGCAGTACTTC. Full variable domain (remainder filled in from reference TRBV30 and TRBJ2-7): SQTIHQWPATLVQPVGSPLSLECTVEGTSNPNLYWYRQAAGRGLQLLFYSVGIGQISSEVPQNLSASRPQDRQFILSSKKLLLSDSGFYLCAWTSDRRNYEQYFGPGTRLTVT.

This clonotype has more than one count but fewer than ten. The V and J genes are TRBV5-1 and TRBJ2-3; possibly TRBD1 for D (6 bases). V was pared by 0 bases and J by 0 bases, with 11 bases between. This CDR3 is built from 16 residues. The germline V gene encodes CDR1 SGHRS and CDR2 YFSETQ. This chain's CDR3 is CASSLEGTPSTDTQYF. CDR3 nucleotides: TGCGCCAGCAGCTTGGAGGGGACACCTAGCACAGATACGCAGTATTTT. The whole variable domain, remainder taken from reference TRBV5-1 and TRBJ2-3, is KAGVTQTPRYLIKTRGQQVTLSCSPISGHRSVSWYQQTPGQGLQFLFEYFSETQRNKGNFPGRFSGRQFSNSRSEMNVSTLELGDSALYLCASSLEGTPSTDTQYFGPGTRLTVL.

This clonotype has at least ten counts. The chain is built from TRBV7-2 and TRBJ2-3; 13 nucleotides line up with TRBD2. Germline CDR1 and CDR2: SGHTA and FQGNSA. The CDR3 consists of 16 residues. The J segment lost 1 base and the V segment lost 5 bases, leaving 3 bases of the junction unmatched. CDR3 DNA sequence: TGTGCCAGCAGCGCTGGGACTAGCGGGGGCACAGATACGCAGTATTTT. Protein sequence: CASSAGTSGGTDTQYF. Together with reference TRBV7-2 and TRBJ2-3, the CDR3 gives the full variable domain: GAGVSQSPSNKVTEKGKDVELRCDPISGHTALYWYRQSLGQGLEFLIYFQGNSAPDKSGLPSDRFSAERTGGSVSTLTIQRTQQEDSAVYLCASSAGTSGGTDTQYFGPGTRLTVL.

The chain uses TRBV7-6 and TRBJ2-3; no definite D call. The CDR3 runs to 13 residues. The germline CDR1 and CDR2 sequences are SGHVS and FNYEAQ. The V gene lost 6 bases and the J gene lost 5 bases, with 12 bases spanning the gap. This CDR3 is CASSPNPGDTQYF. CDR3 sequence (DNA): TGTGCCAGCAGTCCCAATCCCGGAGATACGCAGTATTTT.